These 20 T cell receptor beta chains were sequenced from one sample in a study of T cell repertoires in cytomegalovirus infection. TCRdb used MiXCR to reprocess the reads, holding one entry per CDR3 protein. Of roughly 760,000 distinct CDR3 sequences detected, roughly a third appear once; the ten largest clones hold about 2.8%. The sequenced material came from PBMCs. All receptors derive from a human donor in good health (CMV status not recorded). Some clones in this sample may be carry-over from other donors' samples.

A remark on this clonotype: One junction end disagrees with the germline gene, perhaps due to a read error. The J gene is TRBJ2-1, the V gene TRBV10-3, with D tentatively TRBD2 (5 bases). The CDR3 runs to 16 residues. Germline V gene data show CDR1 as ENHRY and CDR2 as SYGVKD. The CDR3 region has the DNA TGTGCCAGCAGTGAGTCTGGCGGGCCTACCTACAATGAGCAGTTCTTC. As protein: CASSESGGPTYNEQFF.

The rearrangement joins TRBV12-3 or TRBV12-4 to TRBJ1-5; 10 nucleotides line up with TRBD1. This CDR3 region has 17 residues. The V gene end was trimmed by 5 bases and the J gene end by 0 bases; junction bases not matched to a gene: 7. In nucleotides, the CDR3 is TGTGCCAGCAGTCGGGACAGGGGCGGGAATAGCAATCAGCCCCAGCATTTT. Amino acids: CASSRDRGGNSNQPQHF.

This clonotype was seen at least ten times. The chain is built from TRBV7-2 and TRBJ2-3, with 7 bases identical to TRBD2. The CDR3 contains 15 residues. J gave up 5 bases and V 5 bases, and 10 bases lay outside the gene matches. Germline V lookup: CDR1 SGHTA, CDR2 FQGNSA. In DNA, the CDR3 is TGTGCCAGCAGCAGACCTAGCGGCTCTCAAGATACGCAGTATTTT. The encoded protein is CASSRPSGSQDTQYF.

This clonotype has more than one count but fewer than ten. The DNA of the CDR3 is TGTGCCACCAGCAGTGAAGGACAGGGGACTTATGGCTACACCTTC. Protein: CATSSEGQGTYGYTF. This chain links TRBV15 with TRBJ1-2, with 9 nucleotides matching TRBD1. The CDR3 is 15 residues long. V was pared by 3 bases and J by 5 bases, with 7 bases of the junction left unmatched. The germline CDR1 and CDR2 sequences are LNHNV and YYDKDF (reference sequence).

The rearrangement uses TRBV12-3 or TRBV12-4 and TRBJ1-5; TRBD1 is a possible D gene (5 bases). V shed 7 bases and J shed 2 bases, with 9 bases lying between them. The CDR3 runs 13 residues. The CDR3 region is CASNLGGNQPQHF. In DNA, the CDR3 is TGTGCCAGCAATCTAGGGGGCAATCAGCCCCAGCATTTT.

A note on this clonotype: A much larger clone lies one base from this, so it may be a read error. The CDR3 does not end in the conserved phenylalanine or tryptophan, so this is likely a read error. The chain recombines TRBV7-2 with TRBJ2-7; maybe TRBD2 (6 bases). CDR1 SGHTA and CDR2 FQGNSA come from the germline V gene. This CDR3 spans 18 amino acids. Between the trimmed V and J ends, which lost 5 bases and 2 bases, there was a span of 25 bases. CDR3 loop: CASSHGGGSGGTAYEQYL. The CDR3 DNA reads as TGTGCCAGCAGCCACGGAGGAGGGTCCGGGGGTACAGCCTACGAGCAGTACTTA.

J is TRBJ2-2 and V is TRBV5-1; 11 bases map to TRBD2. The J segment lost 6 bases and the V segment lost 3 bases, leaving 13 bases of the junction unmatched. Germline V gene sequence: CDR1 SGHRS, CDR2 YFSETQ. The CDR3 is 18 residues long. In nucleotides, the CDR3 is TGCGCCAGCAGCTCGGGGACAACTAGCGGGAGCGTCCCCGGGGAGCTGTTTTTT. Translation: CASSSGTTSGSVPGELFF.

V is TRBV3-1 and J is TRBJ2-4; D is perhaps TRBD1 (6 bases). The CDR3 runs to 15 residues. Germline CDR1 reads LGHDT; CDR2 reads YNNKEL (reference sequence). Trimming cost V 3 bases and J 4 bases, with 13 bases left between them. CDR3 DNA: TGTGCCAGCAGCCAGAACAGGGTGGGGAAAAACATTCAGTACTTC. It specifies CASSQNRVGKNIQYF.

CDR3 loop: CASSDKKGLGANVLTF. The CDR3 coding sequence is TGTGCCAGCAGTGATAAAAAGGGTCTAGGGGCCAACGTCCTGACTTTC. The rearrangement uses TRBV2 and TRBJ2-6, with unresolved D. V was trimmed by 3 bases and J by 4 bases, leaving 13 bases between them. CDR3 size: 16 residues. The germline V gene has CDR1 SNHLY and CDR2 FYNNEI.

The rearrangement joins TRBV7-3 to TRBJ2-5; no clear D. CDR3 length: 15 amino acids. In germline, CDR1 is SGHTA, CDR2 FQGTGA. The V end lost 0 bases, the J end lost 5 bases, and 13 bases lay between the germline ends. CDR3 nucleotide sequence: TGTGCCAGCAGCTTAACAGGAAGGGTGGGGGAGACCCAGTACTTC. Its protein is CASSLTGRVGETQYF. The complete variable domain, with remaining parts taken from reference TRBV7-3 and TRBJ2-5, reads GAGVSQTPSNKVTEKGKYVELRCDPISGHTALYWYRQSLGQGPEFLIYFQGTGAADDSGLPNDRFFAVRPEGSVSTLKIQRTERGDSAVYLCASSLTGRVGETQYFGPGTRLLVL.

This clonotype was seen repeatedly, ten times or more. The rearrangement uses TRBV2 and TRBJ2-3, with a weak D call TRBD1 (8 bases). Per germline, CDR1 SNHLY and CDR2 FYNNEI. The V gene lost 6 bases and the J gene lost 3 bases, with 16 bases spanning the gap. This CDR3 is 15 amino acids long. In nucleotides, the CDR3 is TGTGCCAGCAGGGATGACAGGGGAGGGACAGATACGCAGTATTTT. It yields the protein CASRDDRGGTDTQYF.

In this sample, this clonotype turned up many times. The chain combines TRBV7-6 with TRBJ2-2; D is perhaps TRBD1 (5 bases). The CDR3 is 14 residues long. V was pared by 1 base and J by 8 bases, with 11 bases between. The germline V gene has CDR1 SGHVS and CDR2 FNYEAQ. CDR3 in DNA: TGTGCCAGCAGCTTAGTTTCGCGGACAGGGGAGCTGTTTTTT. It specifies CASSLVSRTGELFF.

This rearrangement joins TRBV2 to TRBJ2-2; TRBD1 aligns across 9 bases. This CDR3 comprises 17 residues. V lost 6 bases to trimming and J lost 6 bases; unmatched junction nucleotides: 14. Germline assignment: CDR1 SNHLY and CDR2 FYNNEI. The CDR3 nucleotides are TGTGCCAGCAGCCCGGATAGGACAGGGGTTTATGCCGGGGAGCTGTTTTTT. Encoded protein: CASSPDRTGVYAGELFF. The full variable domain, completed using reference TRBV2 and TRBJ2-2, is EPEVTQTPSHQVTQMGQEVILRCVPISNHLYFYWYRQILGQKVEFLVSFYNNEISEKSEIFDDQFSVERPDGSNFTLKIRSTKLEDSAMYFCASSPDRTGVYAGELFFGEGSRLTVL.

Concerning this clonotype itself: Sequence at one end of the junction differs from germline and may be a read error. The chain links TRBV11-2 to TRBJ2-7; no clear D gene. This CDR3 contains 18 residues. Germline CDR1 is SGHAT and CDR2 is FQNNGV. CDR3 sequence reads: CASSLRSSGGRRPYGQYF. The CDR3 coding sequence is TGTGCCAGCAGCTTACGGAGTTCGGGTGGGCGCCGCCCCTACGGGCAGTACTTC.

This chain connects TRBV7-9 to TRBJ2-4, with 9 bases identical to TRBD1. Germline CDR1 SEHNR, CDR2 FQNEAQ (reference sequence). The CDR3 length is 17 residues. The trim removed 5 bases at V and 0 bases at J, leaving 8 bases unmatched. As DNA, the CDR3 is TGTGCCAGCAGCCACGCAGGGACAGGGCTAGCCAAAAACATTCAGTACTTC. This translates into CASSHAGTGLAKNIQYF. Full variable domain (outside the CDR3, taken from reference TRBV7-9 and TRBJ2-4): DTGVSQNPRHKITKRGQNVTFRCDPISEHNRLYWYRQTLGQGPEFLTYFQNEAQLEKSRLLSDRFSAERPKGSFSTLEIQRTEQGDSAMYLCASSHAGTGLAKNIQYFGAGTRLSVL.

The rearrangement joins TRBV28 to TRBJ1-5; D is unresolved. Germline V gene sequence: CDR1 MDHEN, CDR2 SYDVKM. There are 14 residues in the CDR3. The V end was cut by 7 bases, the J end by 0 bases, with 10 bases between. CDR3 region: CASTSTYSNQPQHF. The CDR3 DNA reads TGTGCCAGCACCTCGACGTATAGCAATCAGCCCCAGCATTTT.

The chain joins TRBV20-1 to TRBJ1-1; D may be TRBD1 (5 bases). CDR3 length: 12 residues. From germline, CDR1 is DFQATT and CDR2 SNEGSKA (reference sequence). The CDR3: CRPEGLTAEAFF. CDR3 DNA: TGCAGACCCGAGGGGTTGACGGCTGAAGCTTTCTTT.

The chain is built from TRBV6-6 and TRBJ1-2, with a weak D call TRBD1 (6 bases). The CDR3 contains 13 residues. V dropped 7 bases and J dropped 5 bases, with 14 bases sitting between them. The V gene's germline CDR1 is MNHNY and CDR2 SVGAGI (reference sequence). Here the CDR3 reads CASNRGRGYGYTF. CDR3 DNA sequence: TGTGCCAGCAATAGGGGCAGGGGATATGGCTACACCTTC.

This clonotype was recorded a few times. This chain connects TRBV4-1 to TRBJ2-7; D may be TRBD1 (8 bases). The CDR3 is 15 residues long. The germline V gene has CDR1 MGHRA and CDR2 YSYEKL. Trimming took 3 bases from V and 5 from J, leaving 17 bases between them. The DNA for the CDR3 is TGCGCCAGCAGCCAGGCCGACAGGGGAGGGAACGAGCAGTACTTC. Translated, it gives CASSQADRGGNEQYF.

This chain joins TRBV28 and TRBJ1-6; D unclear. The CDR3 length is 15 residues. Trimming left V 3 bases short and J 4 bases short, with 10 bases between. The V gene's germline CDR1 is MDHEN and CDR2 SYDVKM. DNA for the CDR3: TGTGCCAGCAGTTTGGACGGAAATTATAATTCACCCCTCCACTTT. Its protein product is CASSLDGNYNSPLHF.